This T cell receptor (beta chain) was captured in a study of post-analysis software for immune sequencing data. General study points: The authors found that F measure strongly co-clustered same-batch samples. The study found TRBV5-6, TRBV5-1 and TRBV20-1 among several TRBV segments more frequent in patients than controls. There was significantly lower normalized Chao1 diversity in multiple sclerosis patients than in controls.

This CDR3 has 17 amino acids. V lost 5 bases to trimming and J lost 6 bases, with 24 bases between them. Sequencing libraries made from TCR beta cDNA carried unique molecular identifiers. Each sample of roughly 1 to 11 million input T cells yielded around 500,000 cDNA molecules, so each molecule approximated one T cell. TCRdb called the PCR reads again in MiXCR, with one record for every CDR3 protein. Of approximately 690,000 distinct CDR3 sequences in the sample, approximately 60% were seen once. As for this clonotype: The antigen is unknown.

V usage is TRBV12-3 or TRBV12-4 and J usage is TRBJ2-3, with D perhaps matching TRBD1 or TRBD2 (5 bases each). The sequence derives from a girl aged 2 to 9 with multiple sclerosis. The sequenced sample consisted of blood. CDR3 sequence (DNA): TGTGCCAGCAGTCGTCCGGGACCAGCGGCGGGTGCCGATACGCAGTATTTT. It is translated as CASSRPGPAAGADTQYF.